The next 16 T cell receptor beta chains were all read from a single sample in a study of T and B cells in COVID-19 patients. Blood genomic DNA input for TRB amplification was roughly 220-500 ng. TRB rearrangements were amplified by multiplex PCR with BIOMED2 TRB-A/B primers. TCRdb redid the calling of the multiplex PCR reads with MiXCR, one entry per CDR3 protein. This table has some 21,000 distinct CDR3 sequences, over 25% appearing once. Input material: blood. Every receptor here comes from a human donor who had recovered from COVID-19.

The gene calls are TRBV20-1 and TRBJ2-3; weak D call: TRBD1 (6 bases). V was clipped by 8 bases and J by 2 bases, with 14 bases between them. Germline-derived CDR1 and CDR2 are DFQATT and SNEGSKA (reference sequence). The CDR3 consists of 13 residues. The CDR3 sequence: CSPIRGYTDTQYF. The CDR3, as DNA: TGCAGTCCCATCAGGGGATACACAGATACGCAGTATTTT.

The V and J genes are TRBV5-1 and TRBJ2-7; D is perhaps TRBD1 (6 bases). V was trimmed by 5 bases and J by 1 base, leaving 10 bases between them. The germline gives CDR1 SGHRS, CDR2 YFSETQ. This CDR3 is built from 13 residues. The CDR3 DNA reads as TGCGCCAGCAGTTTACAGGGTTCCTACGAGCAGTACTTC. It yields the protein CASSLQGSYEQYF.

This clonotype counts as medium-sized. V is TRBV15 and J is TRBJ2-1, with a tentative D call TRBD1 (6 bases). The CDR3 loop spans 14 amino acids. V lost 0 bases to trimming and J lost 9 bases, with 12 bases between them. The germline V gene encodes CDR1 LNHNV and CDR2 YYDKDF (reference sequence). CDR3 protein: CATSRERQAVEQFF. CDR3 sequence (DNA): TGTGCCACCAGCAGAGAACGACAGGCTGTTGAGCAGTTCTTC.

Note on this clonotype: A much larger clone differs from this one at a single base, so this may be a read error. The chain joins TRBV19 to TRBJ2-1; 16 positions match TRBD2. Trimming took 5 bases from V and 11 from J; bases not matched to a gene: 15. This CDR3 is 18 amino acids long. Per germline, CDR1 LNHDA and CDR2 SQIVND (reference sequence). The CDR3 DNA follows: TGTGCCAGTAGTCGGCCGGGACTAGCGGGGGGGCCACGTGATAAGCAGTTCTTC. Its translation is CASSRPGLAGGPRDKQFF.

The gene calls are TRBV27 and TRBJ2-1, with 7 bases fitting TRBD2. Germline trimming cut 5 bases from V and 0 bases from J; bases unmatched to any gene: 4. Germline CDR1 reads MNHEY; CDR2 reads SMNVEV (reference sequence). This CDR3 spans 15 amino acids. DNA for the CDR3: TGTGCCAGCAGTCCAGGCGGGGGCTCCTACAATGAGCAGTTCTTC. Translated, it gives CASSPGGGSYNEQFF.

V and J are TRBV6-5 and TRBJ1-1; the match to TRBD1 covers 8 bases. Trimming removed 7 bases from V and 4 bases from J; junction bases left unmatched: 5. The CDR3 spans 13 residues. Per germline, CDR1 MNHEY and CDR2 SVGAGI. In DNA form, the CDR3 reads TGTGCCAGCACCCTACAGGGGGGCACTGAAGCTTTCTTT. Translation: CASTLQGGTEAFF.

This clonotype was recorded at least ten times. The V and J genes are TRBV12-3 or TRBV12-4 and TRBJ2-1; D is undetermined. CDR3 length: 13 residues. Trimming shortened V by 3 bases and J by 4 bases, and 7 bases separated the two germline ends. CDR3 DNA: TGTGCCAGCAGTTTCAAGGAGTACAATGAGCAGTTCTTC. It codes for CASSFKEYNEQFF.

The sample holds a few counts of this clonotype. V usage is TRBV6-5 and J usage is TRBJ1-2; D is undetermined. Germline loops: CDR1 MNHEY, CDR2 SVGAGI. V dropped 3 bases and J dropped 2 bases, with 16 bases sitting between them. The CDR3 has 16 amino acids. The CDR3 is CASSYSVADLNYGYTF. CDR3 in DNA: TGTGCCAGCAGTTATAGTGTGGCAGACCTAAACTATGGCTACACCTTC.

The chain combines TRBV20-1 with TRBJ2-7, with D maybe TRBD1 (5 bases). Trimming removed 7 bases at V and 3 bases at J, with 7 bases between. The CDR3 loop spans 10 amino acids. Germline V gene sequence: CDR1 DFQATT, CDR2 SNEGSKA (reference sequence). The CDR3 here is CSDRYYEQYF. The CDR3 DNA follows: TGCAGTGACAGGTACTACGAGCAGTACTTC.

In this sample, this clonotype turned up many times. The chain carries TRBV6-5 and TRBJ2-3, with 8 bases lining up with TRBD2. The CDR3 loop spans 16 amino acids. CDR1 and CDR2 (germline): MNHEY, SVGAGI. The V and J ends lost 6 bases and 4 bases, in that order; junction bases with no gene match: 12. CDR3 in DNA: TGTGCCAGCAGCTCAACTGCGGGGGGCGGGTCAGATACGCAGTATTTT. Translating it yields CASSSTAGGGSDTQYF.

V is TRBV11-1 and J is TRBJ2-3; tentative D call: TRBD2 (6 bases). The CDR3 is 13 residues long. Germline assignment: CDR1 SGHAT and CDR2 FQDESV (reference sequence). Trimming took off 5 bases at V and 6 bases at J, with 12 bases between the two ends. CDR3 sequence (DNA): TGTGCCAGCAGCCAAACTAGCCCCGATACGCAGTATTTT. Its translation is CASSQTSPDTQYF. Looking up the rest from reference TRBV11-1 and TRBJ2-3 gives the full variable domain: EAEVAQSPRYKITEKSQAVAFWCDPISGHATLYWYRQILGQGPELLVQFQDESVVDDSQLPKDRFSAERLKGVDSTLKIQPAELGDSAMYLCASSQTSPDTQYFGPGTRLTVL.

This clonotype was counted only a few times. J is TRBJ2-5 and V is TRBV5-1, with D tentatively TRBD2 (6 bases). The V and J ends lost 0 bases and 5 bases respectively, with 11 bases between them. The CDR3 is made up of 14 amino acids. CDR1 SGHRS and CDR2 YFSETQ come from the germline V gene. The CDR3 nucleotides read TGCGCCAGCAGCTTGGAGGCGGGGATGGAGACCCAGTACTTC. Amino acid sequence: CASSLEAGMETQYF.

As for this clonotype: This may be a read error, as it is one base from a much larger clone. This rearrangement joins TRBV30 to TRBJ2-3; tentative D call: TRBD1 (6 bases). V dropped 4 bases and J dropped 2 bases, with 10 bases sitting between them. Per the germline V gene, CDR1 is GTSNPN and CDR2 is SVGIG (reference sequence). This CDR3 is 13 amino acids long. The CDR3 nucleotides are TGTGCCTGGACTAGGGGGTACACAGATACGCAGTATTTT. Amino acids: CAWTRGYTDTQYF.

Concerning this clonotype itself: A much larger clone lies a single base off, so this may be a read error. The chain employs TRBV6-5 and TRBJ2-1; possible D gene TRBD1, 5 bases. The V end was cut by 0 bases, the J end by 10 bases, with 13 bases between. Germline loops: CDR1 MNHEY, CDR2 SVGAGI. CDR3 length: 14 amino acids. The CDR3 loop is CASSYSTDSYEQFF. The CDR3 coding sequence is TGTGCCAGCAGTTACTCTACCGACAGCTACGAGCAGTTCTTC.

This clonotype was seen a single time. The V and J genes are TRBV19 and TRBJ2-2; no firm D call. The V and J ends lost 9 bases and 8 bases respectively, with 1 base between them. This CDR3 region has 8 residues. In germline, CDR1 is LNHDA, CDR2 SQIVND (reference sequence). For the CDR3, the DNA is TGTGCCAGGGGGGAGCTGTTTTTT. Protein: CARGELFF.

The table lists this clonotype with a few counts. This chain's CDR3 is CSARIGGNQPQHF. The CDR3, as DNA: TGCAGTGCTAGAATCGGGGGCAATCAGCCCCAGCATTTT. The chain joins TRBV20-1 to TRBJ1-5; D is unresolved. Germline V gene data show CDR1 as DFQATT and CDR2 as SNEGSKA (reference sequence). V gave up 2 bases and J gave up 2 bases, with 7 bases separating them. CDR3 length: 13 amino acids.